The TCR beta chain described here comes from a study of T cell repertoires in cytomegalovirus infection. Whole-study context: Indications came from public TCR beta signatures; they pointed to CMV infection and to a matching HLA type. Study-level findings and limits: In two of eight donors, the top clonotype was HLA-C-restricted CMV-specific. Carriage of CMV together with the relevant HLA was identifiable through cumulative public TCR beta family frequency.

The germline V and J ends were trimmed by 0 bases and 0 bases, with 11 bases remaining between them. CDR1 and CDR2 from the germline V gene are LGHDT and YNNKEL (reference sequence). This CDR3 contains 17 residues. In this sample, this clonotype turned up many times. Its antigen is unidentified. TCRdb itself ran the reads through MiXCR, one entry per CDR3 protein. The data contain about 740,000 distinct CDR3 sequences, 35% to 40% of them seen just once; the ten biggest clones take up around 2.8%. Material for sequencing was PBMCs. The chain uses TRBV3-1 and TRBJ2-2; weak D call: TRBD2 (5 bases). The clonotype was recovered from a human donor in good health (CMV status not recorded). Some clones in this sample may be carry-over from other donors' samples. The CDR3 is CASSQDISGPNTGELFF. DNA for the CDR3: TGTGCCAGCAGCCAAGATATCAGCGGCCCGAACACCGGGGAGCTGTTTTTT.